This TCR beta chain was sequenced during a study of beta chain features in type 1 diabetes. Sequencing targeted expressed TCRB transcripts, as all isolated RNA had been reverse transcribed. Only in-frame clones appear in the TCRdb table, and some are missing; sequencing was by immunoSEQ multiplex PCR. The profile covers 400,000 or so clones, with around 9.6% appearing a single time and about 0.6% taken by the ten largest. Regarding the study as a whole: Compared with healthy donors, patients appeared to share more similar naive, central memory and regulatory TCRB repertoires. All four CD4+ subsets from Type 1 diabetes patients carried moderately but significantly shorter TCRB CDR3s.

In its sample, this clone was seen many times. Antigen specificity is unknown. The clonotype comes from a man aged 25-45 years with type 1 diabetes. Sample: central memory CD4+ T cells from blood.

In DNA, the CDR3 is TGCAGTGCCCCGACCGTGGGGGAGCTGTTTTTT. It is translated as CSAPTVGELFF. This chain joins TRBV20-1 and TRBJ2-2; D unresolved. The CDR3 has 11 amino acids. The V end was cut by 6 bases, the J end by 8 bases, with 10 bases between. Germline CDR1 is DFQATT and CDR2 is SNEGSKA (reference sequence).